This entry features one T cell receptor (beta chain) sequence. Its cognate antigen is unknown. This record belongs to a study of T cell repertoires in cytomegalovirus infection. About the research overall: Recently described HLA-C-restricted plus well-studied HLA-B-restricted CMV epitopes were used. It can be stated that public TCR beta signatures indicated CMV infection as well as a matching HLA type.

MiXCR, applied by TCRdb to the reads, yields one record per CDR3 protein. The top ten clones hold over 15% of a sample with approximately 730,000 distinct CDR3 sequences, 33% of them seen once. V lost 8 bases to trimming and J lost 13 bases, with 20 bases between them. Germline values: CDR1 WSHSY, CDR2 SAAADI. The CDR3 has 13 residues. Findings and limits, study-wide: There were carriers of CMV plus the relevant HLA, and cumulative public TCR beta family frequency identified them. The ex vivo response showed dominance by HLA-C-restricted CMV-specific TCR beta clonotypes.

The V gene is TRBV10-2, the J gene TRBJ1-4; the D is unclear. This clonotype was obtained from a human donor in good health (CMV status not recorded). Some clones in this sample may be carry-over from other donors' samples. Specimen: cultured PBMCs, collected from culture after CMV antigen stimulation. CDR3 protein: CASSDNRARGLFF. As DNA, the CDR3 is TGCGCCAGCTCTGATAACCGGGCTCGGGGACTGTTTTTT.